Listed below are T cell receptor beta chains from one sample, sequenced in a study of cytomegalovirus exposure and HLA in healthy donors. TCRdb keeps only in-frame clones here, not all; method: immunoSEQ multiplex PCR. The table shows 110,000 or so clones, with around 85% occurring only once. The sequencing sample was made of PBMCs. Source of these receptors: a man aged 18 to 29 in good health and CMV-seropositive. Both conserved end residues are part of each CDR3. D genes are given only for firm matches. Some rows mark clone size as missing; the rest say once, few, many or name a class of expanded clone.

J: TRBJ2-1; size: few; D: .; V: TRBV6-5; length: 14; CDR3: CASSYPDRYNEQFF; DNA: TGTGCCAGCAGTTATCCCGACAGGTACAATGAGCAGTTCTTC
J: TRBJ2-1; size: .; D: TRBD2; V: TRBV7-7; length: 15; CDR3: CASSSSSGAYNEQFF; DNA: TGTGCTAGCAGCTCATCTAGCGGGGCCTACAATGAGCAGTTCTTC
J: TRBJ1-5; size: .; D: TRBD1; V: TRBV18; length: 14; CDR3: CASSPGTGNQPQHF; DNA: TGTGCCAGCTCACCCGGGACAGGGAATCAGCCCCAGCATTTT
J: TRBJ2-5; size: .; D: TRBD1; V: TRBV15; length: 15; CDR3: CATSPRQGPQETQYF; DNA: TGTGCCACCAGTCCTCGACAGGGGCCGCAAGAGACCCAGTACTTC
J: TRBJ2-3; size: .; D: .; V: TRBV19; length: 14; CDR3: CASSIGGPPDTQYF; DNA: TGTGCCAGTAGTATAGGAGGCCCGCCAGATACGCAGTATTTT
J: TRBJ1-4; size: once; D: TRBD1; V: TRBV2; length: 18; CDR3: CASSDPFPRDRGNEKLFF; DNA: TGTGCCAGCAGTGATCCCTTCCCCCGGGACAGGGGCAATGAAAAACTGTTTTTT
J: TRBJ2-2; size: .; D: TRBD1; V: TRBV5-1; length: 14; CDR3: CASSLQGDTGELFF; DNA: TGCGCCAGCAGCTTACAGGGGGATACCGGGGAGCTGTTTTTT
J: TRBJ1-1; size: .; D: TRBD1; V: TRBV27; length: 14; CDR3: CASSDNHDRGEAFF; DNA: TGTGCCAGCAGTGATAACCATGACAGGGGCGAAGCTTTCTTT
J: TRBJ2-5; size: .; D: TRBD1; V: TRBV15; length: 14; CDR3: CATSTWTGQETQYF; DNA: TGTGCCACCAGCACCTGGACAGGCCAAGAGACCCAGTACTTC
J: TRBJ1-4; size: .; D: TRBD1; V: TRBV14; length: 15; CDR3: CASSLLTGRSEKLFF; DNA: TGTGCCAGCAGCCTTCTGACAGGGAGGAGCGAAAAACTGTTTTTT
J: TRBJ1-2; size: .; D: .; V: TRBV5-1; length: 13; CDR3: CASRPTGGYGYTF; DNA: TGCGCCAGCAGGCCAACAGGAGGGTATGGCTACACCTTC
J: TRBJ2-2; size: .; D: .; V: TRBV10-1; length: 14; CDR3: CASSGSVNTGELFF; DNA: TGCGCCAGCAGTGGTAGTGTGAACACCGGGGAGCTGTTTTTT
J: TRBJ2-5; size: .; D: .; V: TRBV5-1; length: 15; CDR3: CASSLYSIEGETQYF; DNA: TGCGCCAGCAGCTTGTATAGCATTGAAGGAGAGACCCAGTACTTC
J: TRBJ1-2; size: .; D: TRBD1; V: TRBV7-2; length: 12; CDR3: CASTTTGEGYTF; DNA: TGTGCCAGCACCACGACAGGGGAAGGCTACACCTTC
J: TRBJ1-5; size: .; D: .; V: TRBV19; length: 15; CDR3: CASSSGLRGNQPQHF; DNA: TGTGCCAGTAGTTCGGGCCTCAGGGGCAATCAGCCCCAGCATTTT